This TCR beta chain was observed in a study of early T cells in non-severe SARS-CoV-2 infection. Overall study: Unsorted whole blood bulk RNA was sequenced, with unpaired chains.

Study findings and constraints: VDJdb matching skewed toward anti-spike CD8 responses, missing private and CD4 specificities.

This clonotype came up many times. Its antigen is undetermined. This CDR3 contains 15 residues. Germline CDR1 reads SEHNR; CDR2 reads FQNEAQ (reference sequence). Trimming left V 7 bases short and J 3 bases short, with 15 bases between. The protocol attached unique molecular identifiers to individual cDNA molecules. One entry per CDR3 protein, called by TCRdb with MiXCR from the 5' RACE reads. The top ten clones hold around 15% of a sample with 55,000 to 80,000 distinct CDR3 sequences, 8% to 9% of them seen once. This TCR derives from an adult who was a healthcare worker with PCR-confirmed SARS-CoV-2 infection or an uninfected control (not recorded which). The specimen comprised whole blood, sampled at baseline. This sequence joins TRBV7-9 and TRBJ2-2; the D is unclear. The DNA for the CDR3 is TGTGCCAGCATCCCAGTCGACTCATACACCGGGGAGCTGTTTTTT. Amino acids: CASIPVDSYTGELFF.